The 17 T cell receptor beta chains given below trace back to one sample, sequenced in a study of shared clonotypes between healthy human individuals. The repertoire was sequenced with immunoSEQ multiplex PCR; TCRdb's copy has only in-frame clones and lacks some. The table shows roughly 1 million clones, with 70% to 80% occurring only once. The sample taken for sequencing was memory CD4+ T cells from PBMCs. Noted subset: CD45RA-negative fraction. These receptor sequences come from a man aged 18-30 years in good health. Some clones in this sample may be carry-over from other donors' samples.

A note on this clone: The same CDR3 can be traced to other DNA sequences in this sample. The rearrangement joins TRBV20-1 to TRBJ2-3, with D hard to call. Germline-derived CDR1 and CDR2 are DFQATT and SNEGSKA (reference sequence). This CDR3 region has 11 residues. The V end was cut by 5 bases, the J end by 5 bases, with 8 bases between. CDR3 protein: CSAAPGDTQYF. CDR3 nucleotide sequence: TGCAGTGCTGCCCCCGGAGATACGCAGTATTTT.

The chain is built from TRBV5-4 and TRBJ2-3; 9 bases map to TRBD2. The J segment lost 7 bases and the V segment lost 4 bases, leaving 16 bases of the junction unmatched. CDR3 length: 17 amino acids. Germline V gene lookup returns CDR1 SGHNT and CDR2 YYREEE (reference sequence). CDR3: CASSPSIPAGGANTQYF. The CDR3 nucleotides read TGTGCCAGCAGCCCCTCCATCCCCGCGGGGGGGGCGAATACGCAGTATTTT.

The rearrangement joins TRBV9 to TRBJ2-1, with TRBD2 identical over 10 bases. Per germline, CDR1 SGDLS and CDR2 YYNGEE. The V and J ends lost 3 bases and 3 bases, in that order; junction bases with no gene match: 6. This CDR3 region has 16 residues. The chain's CDR3 is CASSGSGRAIYNEQFF. CDR3 DNA: TGTGCCAGCAGCGGAAGCGGGAGGGCTATCTACAATGAGCAGTTCTTC.

As DNA, the CDR3 is TGTGCCAGCAGTCGGACTAGCGGGAGGTACGAGCAGTACTTC. This sequence encodes CASSRTSGRYEQYF. The chain carries TRBV28 and TRBJ2-7, with 14 bases matching TRBD2. The V and J ends lost 5 bases and 4 bases, in that order; junction bases with no gene match: 1. The CDR3 has 14 residues. From germline, CDR1 is MDHEN and CDR2 SYDVKM.

This chain uses TRBV9 with TRBJ2-3; TRBD2 matches at 10 bases. Germline-derived CDR1 and CDR2 are SGDLS and YYNGEE. This CDR3 is built from 14 residues. J gave up 5 bases and V 4 bases, and 4 bases lay outside the gene matches. CDR3 bases: TGTGCCAGCAGCACTAGCGGGAAGAAAGATACGCAGTATTTT. This gives the protein CASSTSGKKDTQYF.

In its sample, this clone was seen a few times. Different DNA sequences within this sample yield the same CDR3. This rearrangement joins TRBV30 to TRBJ2-7, with 8 bases aligning to TRBD1. The ends lost 2 bases at V and 7 bases at J; junction bases unmatched: 7. Germline V lookup: CDR1 GTSNPN, CDR2 SVGIG (reference sequence). This CDR3 is 13 amino acids long. The CDR3 DNA sequence: TGTGCCTGGAGTAGGCAGGGGGCGGGGGAGCAGTACTTC. Translating it yields CAWSRQGAGEQYF.

This sequence joins TRBV4-2 and TRBJ2-1; weak D call: TRBD1 (6 bases). This CDR3 contains 15 residues. Germline V gene sequence: CDR1 LGHNA, CDR2 YNFKEQ. Trimming took 0 bases from V and 0 from J, leaving 6 bases between them. The CDR3 here is CASSQEDSSYNEQFF. The CDR3, as DNA: TGTGCCAGCAGCCAAGAGGACAGCTCCTACAATGAGCAGTTCTTC.

Ten or more counts support this clone. The junction shows a germline mismatch at one end, possibly a read error. V gene TRBV7-9 combines with J gene TRBJ2-3; 7 positions match TRBD2. The CDR3 contains 12 residues. Germline V gene data show CDR1 as SEHNR and CDR2 as FQNEAQ (reference sequence). The CDR3 sequence: CASSFGAGDLFF. CDR3 DNA: TGTGCCAGCAGCTTTGGGGCGGGAGACTTGTTCTTT.

CDR3 region: CASSPGSSGSSGELFF. The CDR3 DNA reads as TGTGCCAGCTCACCCGGATCTAGCGGGAGTTCCGGGGAGCTGTTTTTT. The chain uses TRBV18 and TRBJ2-2, with 10 bases that match TRBD2. The CDR3 runs to 16 residues. Germline CDR1 is KGHSH and CDR2 is LQKENI. With 3 bases clipped from V and 6 bases from J, the junction kept 7 bases outside the gene matches.

The chain recombines TRBV11-3 with TRBJ2-7, with TRBD2 identical over 7 bases. The CDR3 totals 15 residues. The V and J ends lost 3 bases and 5 bases, in that order; junction bases with no gene match: 10. In germline, CDR1 is SGHNT, CDR2 YENEEA. The CDR3 DNA follows: TGTGCCAGCAGCTTTGGCGGGAGATACTCTGACGAGCAGTACTTC. Encoded protein: CASSFGGRYSDEQYF.

The rearrangement links TRBV6-1 to TRBJ2-1; TRBD1 or TRBD2 may be the D gene (6 bases each). Trimming left V 2 bases short and J 0 bases short, with 23 bases between. The CDR3 spans 20 residues. Germline loops: CDR1 MNHNS, CDR2 SASEGT. The DNA for the CDR3 is TGTGCCAGCAGTGAATTCGGCGGGACATATAGTAGAAGCTCCTACAATGAGCAGTTCTTC. Its translation: CASSEFGGTYSRSSYNEQFF.

The rearrangement joins TRBV9 to TRBJ2-4; the D gene is possibly TRBD2 (5 bases). Germline lookup yields CDR1 SGDLS and CDR2 YYNGEE. V lost 8 bases, J lost 5 bases, and 20 bases lay in between. This CDR3 is 15 amino acids long. CDR3 sequence (DNA): TGTGCCAGTAACCCCGGGGAGACTTTCCAAAACATTCAGTACTTC. Its protein product is CASNPGETFQNIQYF. The entire variable domain, with the rest obtained from reference TRBV9 and TRBJ2-4, is as follows: DSGVTQTPKHLITATGQRVTLRCSPRSGDLSVYWYQQSLDQGLQFLIQYYNGEERAKGNILERFSAQQFPDLHSELNLSSLELGDSALYFCASNPGETFQNIQYFGAGTRLSVL.

The V and J genes are TRBV9 and TRBJ2-3, with 9 bases aligning to TRBD2. V shed 3 bases and J 8 bases; nucleotides not matched to a gene: 13. CDR1 is SGDLS, CDR2 YYNGEE, per germline. The CDR3 contains 16 residues. The CDR3 DNA reads as TGTGCCAGCAGCGCCCAATCGGGACTAGCAATTGCTACGCAGTATTTT. Residues: CASSAQSGLAIATQYF.

This chain joins TRBV6-1 and TRBJ2-3; either TRBD1 or TRBD2 may fit D (5 bases each). V shed 4 bases and J shed 9 bases, with 17 bases lying between them. The germline V gene encodes CDR1 MNHNS and CDR2 SASEGT. The CDR3 length is 14 residues. The CDR3 region is CASSAATGTTTQYF. The DNA for the CDR3 is TGTGCCAGCAGTGCTGCCACGGGGACGACAACGCAGTATTTT.

The rearrangement uses TRBV5-5 and TRBJ1-4; weak D call: TRBD1 (5 bases). The CDR3 totals 16 residues. The germline V gene has CDR1 SGHKS and CDR2 YYEKEE (reference sequence). The V gene lost 0 bases and the J gene lost 4 bases, with 13 bases spanning the gap. Written as DNA, the CDR3 is TGTGCCAGCAGCTTGGCCAGGGCGGCCTATAATGAAAAACTGTTTTTT. It yields the protein CASSLARAAYNEKLFF.

This clone was recorded once. The rearrangement links TRBV27 to TRBJ2-7, with 8 bases lining up with TRBD1. The CDR3 covers 17 residues. Germline CDR1 MNHEY, CDR2 SMNVEV (reference sequence). The V segment lost 0 bases and the J segment 4 bases; nucleotides outside the gene matches: 11. CDR3 in amino acids: CASSLSSPGGVLYEQYF. The CDR3 nucleotides read TGTGCCAGCAGTTTATCGAGTCCAGGGGGCGTACTATACGAGCAGTACTTC.

The sample holds one count of this clone. The chain recombines TRBV5-1 with TRBJ1-2, with 7 bases identical to TRBD1. The CDR3 runs to 14 residues. The germline V gene has CDR1 SGHRS and CDR2 YFSETQ. V gave up 2 bases and J gave up 2 bases; unmatched junction bases: 3. CDR3 in amino acids: CASSFRGLNYGYTF. The CDR3 nucleotides are TGCGCCAGCAGCTTTAGGGGGCTGAACTATGGCTACACCTTC. Using reference TRBV5-1 and TRBJ1-2 for the parts outside the CDR3, the full variable domain is KAGVTQTPRYLIKTRGQQVTLSCSPISGHRSVSWYQQTPGQGLQFLFEYFSETQRNKGNFPGRFSGRQFSNSRSEMNVSTLELGDSALYLCASSFRGLNYGYTFGSGTRLTVV.